This TCR beta chain was sequenced during a study of T cells in Graves' hyperthyroidism and ophthalmopathy. This clonotype was seen only a few times. What it binds is unknown. TCR beta CDR3 regions were amplified from RNA transcripts. The study used the HTBI primer set for a first-round RT-PCR of the TCR CDR3. TCRdb analysed the multiplex PCR reads with MiXCR anew, one entry per CDR3 protein. The data contain fewer than 650,000 distinct CDR3 sequences, roughly 14% of them singletons. Patients with uncontrolled infections, other autoimmune diseases, pregnancy or lactation were excluded. Study-level results: Also found in blood were most expanded thyroid clonotypes above 0.001.

This TCR was sampled from a middle-aged woman with Graves' ophthalmopathy. Sequences were obtained from blood.

This CDR3 reads CAWSVIGGEGQPQHF. The DNA of the CDR3 is TGTGCCTGGAGTGTCATTGGGGGTGAGGGTCAGCCCCAGCATTTT. The chain uses TRBV30 and TRBJ1-5; D possibly corresponds to TRBD1 (5 bases). Looked up from germline, CDR1 is GTSNPN and CDR2 is SVGIG (reference sequence). Trimming removed 0 bases at V and 6 bases at J, with 15 bases between. There are 15 residues in the CDR3. Full variable domain (missing parts from reference TRBV30 and TRBJ1-5): SQTIHQWPATLVQPVGSPLSLECTVEGTSNPNLYWYRQAAGRGLQLLFYSVGIGQISSEVPQNLSASRPQDRQFILSSKKLLLSDSGFYLCAWSVIGGEGQPQHFGDGTRLSIL.